This is a list of T cell receptor beta chains from one sample in a study of blood T cell repertoires in COVID-19. TCRdb keeps only in-frame clones here, not all; method: immunoSEQ multiplex PCR. The repertoire consists of roughly 97,000 clones, with roughly four fifths occurring once and the leading ten covering about 10%. Sequencing was carried out using peripheral blood. The receptor set was obtained from a man aged 65-85 years with acute or convalescent COVID-19. CDR3s include the opening cysteine and the closing phenylalanine or tryptophan. Where a row states a size, it is once, few, many or the class of an expanded clone; other rows omit it.

CASSLNSGGNTGELFF	TRBJ2-2	TRBV3-1/TRBV3-2	NA
CASGRALQADTQYF	TRBJ2-3	TRBV19	once
CASVKDTGQINYGYTF	TRBJ1-2	TRBV6-6	NA
CASKGPDYSNQPQHF	TRBJ1-5	TRBV19	few
CSAGQIKETQYF	TRBJ2-5	TRBV29-1	NA
CASSPTGTGNEQYF	TRBJ2-7	TRBV6-5	many
CASSVGEETQYF	TRBJ2-5	TRBV18	NA
CASRRQRGGYEQYF	TRBJ2-7	TRBV28	NA
CATSDPGQQETQYF	TRBJ2-5	TRBV24-1	NA
CASSSRGQGPNSPLHF	TRBJ1-6	TRBV7-2	NA
CASSLGWANNEQFF	TRBJ2-1	TRBV5-6	NA
CASSSGLAGRIANEQFF	TRBJ2-1	TRBV7-2	NA
CAWDKTSGRFNEQFF	TRBJ2-1	TRBV30	NA
CASTLPRRNTEAFF	TRBJ1-1	TRBV6-5	NA
CASSPTSGADTQYF	TRBJ2-3	TRBV11-3	NA
CASSLSRNTEAFF	TRBJ1-1	TRBV6-5	NA
CASSFGALSTDTQYF	TRBJ2-3	TRBV5-1	once
CASSPRGTQETQYF	TRBJ2-5	TRBV18	NA
CASSPRTNSGRGTEAFF	TRBJ1-1	TRBV28	NA
CASSRDYGGGDEQFF	TRBJ2-1	TRBV5-1	NA
CASSQDRDTYNEQFF	TRBJ2-1	TRBV4-3	NA
CASSEVGTGGNTIYF	TRBJ1-3	TRBV6-1	NA
CASSPPSRGSYEQYF	TRBJ2-7	TRBV18	NA
CSAGDREAKNGYTF	TRBJ1-2	TRBV29-1	NA
CASSLRVRTEAFF	TRBJ1-1	TRBV6-6	NA
CASSRQGPGELFF	TRBJ2-2	TRBV2	NA
CASSLGGSGANVLTF	TRBJ2-6	TRBV11-2	NA
CASSLSGGAAGEQFF	TRBJ2-1	TRBV5-1	NA
CASSESGNTIYF	TRBJ1-3	TRBV6-1	NA
CASSHYTGVNYGYTF	TRBJ1-2	TRBV5-4	NA
CASSVGGQGNIQYF	TRBJ2-4	TRBV9	NA
CASTTPTGVNQPQHF	TRBJ1-5	TRBV19	once
CASSYSPTSSDTQYF	TRBJ2-3	TRBV6-5	NA
CASSPGLVSGNTIYF	TRBJ1-3	TRBV3-1/TRBV3-2	NA
CASSPRQGVYEQYF	TRBJ2-7	TRBV18	many
CAWTRGNTGELFF	TRBJ2-2	TRBV30	NA
CASSRQHPLSEKLFF	TRBJ1-4	TRBV4-3	NA
CASSFRDRVYGYTF	TRBJ1-2	TRBV5-6	NA
CASSDVSYEQYF	TRBJ2-7	TRBV10-1	NA
CASSIARTSGRNTGELFF	TRBJ2-2	TRBV19	NA
CASSVRTGHNEKLFF	TRBJ1-4	TRBV9	NA
CASSPRFSGRNEQFF	TRBJ2-1	TRBV7-3	few